The 16 T cell receptor beta chains below come from one sample, sequenced in a study of blood T cell repertoires in COVID-19. The repertoire was sequenced with immunoSEQ multiplex PCR; TCRdb's copy has only in-frame clones and lacks some. The table shows over 110,000 clones, with about nine tenths occurring only once. The sample was peripheral blood. The origin of the receptors is a human donor in a cohort sampled during active COVID-19.

J is TRBJ1-5 and V is TRBV15, with D possibly being TRBD1 (6 bases). Trimming removed 5 bases from V and 4 bases from J, with 18 bases in between. The CDR3 consists of 16 residues. CDR1 is LNHNV and CDR2 is YYDKDF in the germline V gene (reference sequence). In nucleotides, the CDR3 is TGTGCCACCAGCGCCTTAGGTGGAAGGGGGAATCAGCCCCAGCATTTT. It specifies CATSALGGRGNQPQHF.

This sequence joins TRBV4-2 and TRBJ1-5; D might be TRBD1 (5 bases). This CDR3 is 13 amino acids long. Per the germline V gene, CDR1 is LGHNA and CDR2 is YNFKEQ. V lost 6 bases and J lost 9, with 15 bases in between. CDR3 region: CASSNGGRGPQHF. The CDR3 region has the DNA TGTGCCAGCAGTAACGGGGGAAGGGGGCCCCAGCATTTT.

The chain recombines TRBV7-9 with TRBJ2-7; 11 bases are shared with TRBD1. Per germline, CDR1 SEHNR and CDR2 FQNEAQ (reference sequence). This CDR3 is built from 15 residues. V lost 7 bases and J lost 3; bases outside the gene matches: 8. The chain's CDR3 is CASTLTGTGGYEQYF. As DNA, the CDR3 is TGTGCCAGCACCCTTACCGGGACAGGGGGCTACGAGCAGTACTTC.

The CDR3 nucleotides are TGCGCCAGCAGTCACCAACATGGGGGGGATGAAAAACTGTTTTTT. Its protein product is CASSHQHGGDEKLFF. The V call is TRBV23-1, the J call TRBJ1-4; D is possibly TRBD1 (5 bases). TRBV23-1 is identified as an open reading frame with a role that is uncertain. The V gene lost 3 bases and the J gene lost 6 bases, with 14 bases spanning the gap. There are 15 residues in the CDR3.

The gene calls are TRBV9 and TRBJ2-7; 11 bases fit TRBD1. CDR1 is SGDLS and CDR2 is YYNGEE in the germline V gene. This CDR3 has 14 residues. J was trimmed by 5 bases and V by 1 base; bases with no gene match: 2. The CDR3 protein is CASSVLGQGDEQYF. The CDR3 DNA sequence: TGTGCCAGCAGCGTATTGGGACAGGGGGACGAGCAGTACTTC.

The chain recombines TRBV2 with TRBJ1-4, with 8 bases matching TRBD1. The germline gives CDR1 SNHLY, CDR2 FYNNEI. V shed 4 bases, J shed 4 bases, and the junction held 17 bases outside the gene matches. The CDR3 consists of 19 residues. CDR3 DNA: TGTGCCAGCAGTGCTTATGCCGGGACAGGCGTAGGCGGTAATGAAAAACTGTTTTTT. Translated, it gives CASSAYAGTGVGGNEKLFF.

This clone was seen just once. The J gene is TRBJ2-7, the V gene TRBV7-6; TRBD2 matches at 8 bases. Germline V lookup: CDR1 SGHVS, CDR2 FNYEAQ. This CDR3 comprises 15 residues. V trimming: 4 bases; J trimming: 0 bases; junction bases outside the gene matches: 5. CDR3 residues: CASSSRAGGSYEQYF. CDR3 nucleotide sequence: TGTGCCAGCAGCTCCAGGGCGGGGGGCTCCTACGAGCAGTACTTC.

The chain carries TRBV27 and TRBJ2-3; TRBD2 agrees at 13 bases. Germline V lookup: CDR1 MNHEY, CDR2 SMNVEV (reference sequence). Trimming took 5 bases from V and 6 from J; bases not matched to a gene: 8. The CDR3 totals 16 residues. The chain's CDR3 is CASSTWTSGGGDTQYF. The DNA of the CDR3 is TGTGCCAGCAGTACATGGACTAGCGGGGGAGGGGATACGCAGTATTTT.

A note on this clone: It is likely a read error, because the conserved phenylalanine at the end of the CDR3 is missing. It is unclear where the CDR3 begins or ends on the DNA, so no DNA is shown, and the CDR3 is as TCRdb lists it. This chain connects TRBV12-2 to TRBJ2-7; TRBD2 is the table's D call and was not checked against the DNA. TRBV12-2 is a recognized pseudogene. The CDR3 contains 11 residues when both ends are counted. The CDR3 sequence is CASRRRDSQLL.

The rearrangement joins TRBV27 to TRBJ1-6; no definite D call. Germline V gene sequence: CDR1 MNHEY, CDR2 SMNVEV (reference sequence). Trimming stripped 3 bases from V and 9 bases from J, with 6 bases between. The CDR3 has 12 residues. For the CDR3, the DNA is TGTGCCAGCAGTTTTCTGGCTTCACCCCTCCACTTT. Its translation is CASSFLASPLHF.

This chain links TRBV4-2 with TRBJ2-7; D gene uncertain. CDR1 is LGHNA and CDR2 is YNFKEQ in the germline V gene. V lost 1 base and J 5 bases, leaving 15 bases between the germline ends. The CDR3 runs 15 residues. DNA of the CDR3: TGTGCCAGCAGCCAAGTTAATGAGCGACTCGACGAGCAGTACTTC. Encoded protein: CASSQVNERLDEQYF.

This chain connects TRBV7-2 to TRBJ2-2; D is ambiguous. This CDR3 contains 13 residues. Trimming took 2 bases from V and 5 from J, leaving 6 bases between them. From germline, CDR1 is SGHTA and CDR2 FQGNSA. The CDR3 coding sequence is TGTGCCAGCAGCTTACTCTTGACCGGGGAGCTGTTTTTT. Translation gives CASSLLLTGELFF.

The table lists this clone with a count of one. This chain connects TRBV21-1 to TRBJ2-7; the table's D call TRBD1 went unverified against the DNA. TRBV21-1 is deemed a pseudogene. This CDR3 is built from 13 residues. The CDR3 reads CASTVKPSYEQYF. CDR3 DNA sequence: TGTGCCAGCACAGTAAAACCATCCTACGAGCAGTACTTC.

The table lists this clone with a count of one. The genes are TRBV27 and TRBJ2-2; D call uncertain. The V end lost 4 bases, the J end lost 4 bases, and 4 bases lay between the germline ends. CDR1 is MNHEY and CDR2 is SMNVEV in the germline V gene (reference sequence). CDR3 length: 12 residues. The CDR3 reads CASSWATGELFF. DNA for the CDR3: TGTGCCAGCAGTTGGGCCACCGGGGAGCTGTTTTTT.

This clone was picked up one time. The chain joins TRBV9 to TRBJ2-1; D is undetermined. Trimming cost V 5 bases and J 7 bases, with 10 bases left between them. Looked up from germline, CDR1 is SGDLS and CDR2 is YYNGEE. The CDR3 consists of 12 residues. DNA for the CDR3: TGTGCCAGCAGTCAGACTGGAAATGAGCAGTTCTTC. Its translation is CASSQTGNEQFF. The full variable domain, completed using reference TRBV9 and TRBJ2-1, is DSGVTQTPKHLITATGQRVTLRCSPRSGDLSVYWYQQSLDQGLQFLIQYYNGEERAKGNILERFSAQQFPDLHSELNLSSLELGDSALYFCASSQTGNEQFFGPGTRLTVL.

The rearrangement joins TRBV14 to TRBJ2-7; a possible D gene is TRBD2 (6 bases). V was shortened by 4 bases and J by 4 bases, with 8 bases between the two germline ends. Looked up from germline, CDR1 is SGHDN and CDR2 is FVKESK. The CDR3 runs to 12 residues. CDR3 sequence: CASSRGVYEQYF. Here the CDR3 DNA reads TGTGCCAGCAGCCGCGGGGTATACGAGCAGTACTTC.